The 16 T cell receptor beta chains listed next were all sequenced from one sample in a study of technical replicates of blood from a few donors. The method was immunoSEQ multiplex PCR; TCRdb's version includes in-frame clones alone and lacks a portion of them. This table has around 73,000 clones, 90% appearing once. Sequenced: PBMCs. These receptors were collected from a human donor in good health. Some clones in this sample may be carry-over from other donors' samples.

The genes are TRBV20-1 and TRBJ2-5, with 7 positions matching TRBD1. The CDR3 has 11 amino acids. Per the germline V gene, CDR1 is DFQATT and CDR2 is SNEGSKA (reference sequence). The V gene end was trimmed by 6 bases and the J gene end by 4 bases; junction bases not matched to a gene: 2. CDR3 DNA sequence: TGCAGTGCCCGGACAGGAGAGACCCAGTACTTC. As protein: CSARTGETQYF.

The chain is built from TRBV30 and TRBJ2-1, with 9 bases identical to TRBD2. Germline-derived CDR1 and CDR2 are GTSNPN and SVGIG (reference sequence). V shed 6 bases and J 0 bases; nucleotides not matched to a gene: 6. The CDR3 length is 15 residues. The CDR3 DNA is TGTGCCTGCCATTATAGCGGGGGCTCCTACAATGAGCAGTTCTTC. This codes for CACHYSGGSYNEQFF. Using reference TRBV30 and TRBJ2-1 for the parts outside the CDR3, the full variable domain is SQTIHQWPATLVQPVGSPLSLECTVEGTSNPNLYWYRQAAGRGLQLLFYSVGIGQISSEVPQNLSASRPQDRQFILSSKKLLLSDSGFYLCACHYSGGSYNEQFFGPGTRLTVL.

This chain joins TRBV2 and TRBJ2-3, with TRBD2 identical over 11 bases. In germline, CDR1 is SNHLY, CDR2 FYNNEI. This CDR3 is 18 amino acids long. V was pared by 3 bases and J by 2 bases, with 10 bases of the junction left unmatched. In DNA form, the CDR3 reads TGTGCCAGCAGTGAGGTGGCTAGCGGGAGGCCATTCACAGATACGCAGTATTTT. It specifies CASSEVASGRPFTDTQYF.

J is TRBJ2-1 and V is TRBV7-9, with D possibly being TRBD1 (6 bases). V lost 4 bases, J lost 9 bases, and 19 bases lay in between. The CDR3 is 15 amino acids. In germline, CDR1 is SEHNR, CDR2 FQNEAQ (reference sequence). Written as DNA, the CDR3 is TGTGCCAGCAGCTCCCGACAGGCTCCTTCATCTGAGCAGTTCTTC. Its protein is CASSSRQAPSSEQFF.

The chain employs TRBV30 and TRBJ2-7; possible D gene TRBD1, 5 bases. Deletions cut 0 bases from V and 3 bases from J, with 15 bases between. Germline V gene data show CDR1 as GTSNPN and CDR2 as SVGIG (reference sequence). The CDR3 has 15 amino acids. For the CDR3, the DNA is TGTGCCTGGAGTGTTGGGGCAGGTTGGTACTACGAGCAGTACTTC. Protein: CAWSVGAGWYYEQYF.

This chain uses TRBV29-1 with TRBJ1-2, with TRBD1 matching over 8 bases. The CDR3 spans 13 residues. Germline V gene data show CDR1 as SQVTM and CDR2 as ANQGSEA. V lost 7 bases and J lost 1; bases outside the gene matches: 5. This chain's CDR3 is CSADRENNYGYTF. DNA of the CDR3: TGCAGCGCGGACAGGGAAAATAACTATGGCTACACCTTC.

The V gene is TRBV13, the J gene TRBJ1-1; D call uncertain. CDR1 PRHDT and CDR2 FYEKMQ come from the germline V gene (reference sequence). The CDR3 has 14 amino acids. V was trimmed by 5 bases and J by 1 base, leaving 11 bases between them. The CDR3 protein is CASSPDAGNTEAFF. The CDR3 coding sequence is TGTGCCAGCAGCCCCGACGCGGGGAACACTGAAGCTTTCTTT. The variable domain in full, completed from reference TRBV13 and TRBJ1-1, reads AAGVIQSPRHLIKEKRETATLKCYPIPRHDTVYWYQQGPGQDPQFLISFYEKMQSDKGSIPDRFSAQQFSDYHSELNMSSLELGDSALYFCASSPDAGNTEAFFGQGTRLTVV.

This chain joins TRBV5-8 and TRBJ2-7; possible D gene TRBD1, 5 bases. CDR3 length: 15 residues. Germline CDR1 is SGHTS and CDR2 is YDEGEE. Trimming pared 2 bases from V and 6 bases from J, leaving 18 bases between. CDR3 bases: TGTGCCAGCAGCTTTTCTAGACAGTCCCTGGGCGAGCAGTACTTC. It translates to CASSFSRQSLGEQYF.

The chain employs TRBV5-5 and TRBJ2-5; 9 bases map to TRBD2. This CDR3 contains 15 residues. The V and J ends lost 4 bases and 2 bases, in that order; junction bases with no gene match: 6. Germline values: CDR1 SGHKS, CDR2 YYEKEE (reference sequence). In DNA, the CDR3 is TGTGCCAGCAGCCAGGGACTAGCAGCGCAAGAGACCCAGTACTTC. Translating it yields CASSQGLAAQETQYF.

The chain links TRBV7-2 to TRBJ2-1; 8 bases agree with TRBD2. The CDR3 sequence is 15 residues long. The J segment lost 6 bases and the V segment lost 6 bases, leaving 10 bases of the junction unmatched. The germline V gene has CDR1 SGHTA and CDR2 FQGNSA. The CDR3 bases are TGTGCCAGCAGACTAGAGCGGGGGTTCCTCAATGAGCAGTTCTTC. This translates into CASRLERGFLNEQFF.

The chain links TRBV19 to TRBJ1-1, with 9 nucleotides matching TRBD1. The trim removed 7 bases at V and 6 bases at J, leaving 15 bases unmatched. Germline values: CDR1 LNHDA, CDR2 SQIVND (reference sequence). CDR3 length equals 16 residues. CDR3 region: CASNPGPGQGLSEAFF. The CDR3 nucleotides are TGTGCCAGTAATCCCGGCCCGGGACAGGGTTTGTCTGAAGCTTTCTTT.

The chain combines TRBV5-5 with TRBJ1-5, with a tentative D call TRBD1 (5 bases). The germline V gene has CDR1 SGHKS and CDR2 YYEKEE (reference sequence). V was trimmed by 0 bases and J by 9 bases, leaving 16 bases between them. This CDR3 region has 15 residues. The DNA of the CDR3 is TGTGCCAGCAGCTTGGTTCCGGGGGATAAAGGGCCCCAGCATTTT. Amino acid sequence: CASSLVPGDKGPQHF.

The chain has TRBV30 and TRBJ2-5, with D perhaps TRBD2 (6 bases). The CDR3 runs to 13 residues. From germline, CDR1 is GTSNPN and CDR2 SVGIG (reference sequence). Trimming took off 2 bases at V and 3 bases at J, with 10 bases between the two ends. The CDR3 is CAWSSGLEETQYF. Here the CDR3 DNA reads TGTGCCTGGAGTTCGGGACTGGAAGAGACCCAGTACTTC.

This clone showed up just once. CDR3 amino acids: CASSGLAGAGANVLTF. The CDR3 DNA reads TGTGCCAGCTCGGGACTAGCGGGAGCTGGGGCCAACGTCCTGACTTTC. The rearrangement links TRBV2 to TRBJ2-6; TRBD2 matches at 14 bases. The CDR3 loop spans 16 amino acids. Losses at the gene ends were 8 bases for V and 2 bases for J; bases not matched to a gene: 2. The germline CDR1 and CDR2 sequences are SNHLY and FYNNEI. The full variable domain, completed using reference TRBV2 and TRBJ2-6, is EPEVTQTPSHQVTQMGQEVILRCVPISNHLYFYWYRQILGQKVEFLVSFYNNEISEKSEIFDDQFSVERPDGSNFTLKIRSTKLEDSAMYFCASSGLAGAGANVLTFGAGSRLTVL.

The rearrangement links TRBV4-1 to TRBJ2-5; D gene uncertain. The CDR3 loop spans 14 amino acids. CDR1 and CDR2 (germline): MGHRA, YSYEKL. Between the trimmed V and J ends, which lost 0 bases and 1 base, there was a span of 6 bases. The CDR3 nucleotides read TGCGCCAGCAGCCAAGATCCGGGCCAAGAGACCCAGTACTTC. It yields the protein CASSQDPGQETQYF.

V usage is TRBV13 and J usage is TRBJ2-3, with D hard to call. Trimming pared 6 bases from V and 1 base from J, leaving 5 bases between. Germline V gene lookup returns CDR1 PRHDT and CDR2 FYEKMQ (reference sequence). The CDR3 runs 12 residues. CDR3 sequence (DNA): TGTGCCAGCAGTCAGGGCACAGATACGCAGTATTTT. Amino acid sequence: CASSQGTDTQYF.